This TCR beta chain was profiled in a study of lymphopenia after photon versus proton radiotherapy. Study observations and caveats: Oligoclonal CD8+ Temra expansion after nadir drove photon patients' diversity drop. Under photons, naive T cells and diversity fell while effector/memory populations rose.

Produced via immunoSEQ multiplex PCR; TCRdb's table is partial and in-frame only. The repertoire includes under 65,000 clones, 65% to 85% of them detected once, and about 1.9% sits in the top ten. Germline V gives CDR1 MDHEN, CDR2 SYDVKM. The CDR3 covers 15 residues. J gave up 4 bases and V 3 bases, and 5 bases lay outside the gene matches. Remarks on this clone: The antigen is not known.

The chain links TRBV28 to TRBJ1-2, with TRBD1 matching 10 bases. The sequencing here drew on peripheral blood, taken from a patient treated with proton-based radiotherapy. The sequence was obtained from a man aged 55 to 69 with pancreatic cancer. CDR3 sequence reads: CASSFLTGGGYGYTF. DNA for the CDR3: TGTGCCAGCAGTTTCCTGACAGGGGGCGGCTATGGCTACACCTTC.